The clone carrying this T cell receptor beta chain was observed a handful of times. In germline, CDR1 is LNHDA, CDR2 SQIVND (reference sequence). This CDR3 is built from 14 residues. V was pared by 6 bases and J by 7 bases, with 9 bases of the junction left unmatched. The data stem from a study of blood T cell repertoires in COVID-19. As for the study in general: Acute-phase and convalescent COVID-19 samples originated in the United States, Italy and Spain. In each case, the material was cDNA or gDNA derived from T cells, B-cell-depleted T cells, or PBMCs.

In the study's own analysis: From reference gene primer amplification, estimates of nucleated cell counts were derived. Method: immunoSEQ multiplex PCR; TCRdb's copy keeps in-frame clones and lacks some. Clone size and the V and J calls come from that table; the DNA yielded D and trimming. The repertoire consists of approximately 280,000 clones, with roughly nine tenths occurring once and the leading ten covering 1.9%. The rearrangement links TRBV19 to TRBJ2-1; 7 bases agree with TRBD1. Specimen: PBMCs or T cells enriched from blood (not recorded which). This TCR was sampled from a woman aged 60-75 years who had recovered from COVID-19. Here the CDR3 reads CASRTTGTRNEQFF. CDR3 nucleotides: TGTGCCAGTAGGACGACAGGGACAAGGAATGAGCAGTTCTTC.